The next 14 T cell receptor beta chains were all read from a single sample in a study of beta chain features in type 1 diabetes. TCRB transcripts that were expressed got sequenced, as all of the isolated RNA had been reverse transcribed. Libraries were prepared by immunoSEQ multiplex PCR; TCRdb keeps only in-frame clonotypes and omits some of them. Of 400,000 to 450,000 clones in the sample, about 14% were seen once. Specimen: naive CD4+ T cells from blood. Every receptor here comes from a man aged 25 to 40 in good health.

The chain employs TRBV4-3 and TRBJ1-3; D is undetermined. Germline V gives CDR1 LGHNA, CDR2 YSLEER. The CDR3 runs to 15 residues. Trimming removed 1 base from V and 0 bases from J, with 7 bases in between. The CDR3 sequence: CASSQVGISGNTIYF. The CDR3 nucleotides are TGCGCCAGCAGCCAAGTTGGGATCTCTGGAAACACCATATATTTT.

This clone was found a few times. The chain uses TRBV7-2 and TRBJ2-7; D assignment may be TRBD1 or TRBD2 (5 bases each). The length of the CDR3 is 16 residues. Trimming took 5 bases from V and 0 from J, leaving 17 bases between them. Germline V gene data show CDR1 as SGHTA and CDR2 as FQGNSA. The CDR3: CASSQGKGRYSYEQYF. In DNA, the CDR3 is TGTGCCAGCAGCCAAGGGAAGGGACGGTACTCCTACGAGCAGTACTTC.

This clone was detected a few times. The gene calls are TRBV19 and TRBJ2-2; 7 bases line up with TRBD1. Germline V gene sequence: CDR1 LNHDA, CDR2 SQIVND (reference sequence). The CDR3 runs 15 residues. V shed 6 bases, J shed 2 bases, and the junction held 6 bases outside the gene matches. In DNA, the CDR3 is TGTGCCAGTAGGATGGGACAGTTAAACACCGGGGAGCTGTTTTTT. This gives the protein CASRMGQLNTGELFF.

This clone was seen a handful of times. The rearrangement uses TRBV7-2 and TRBJ2-3, with D possibly being TRBD1 or TRBD2 (5 bases each). The length of the CDR3 is 15 residues. V was clipped by 2 bases and J by 4 bases, with 13 bases between them. Germline values: CDR1 SGHTA, CDR2 FQGNSA. The CDR3 here is CASSLSFGAPDTQYF. The CDR3 DNA reads TGTGCCAGCAGCTTAAGCTTCGGGGCCCCAGATACGCAGTATTTT.

The chain combines TRBV14 with TRBJ1-1, with D possibly being TRBD1 (6 bases). V was shortened by 2 bases and J by 7 bases, with 11 bases between the two germline ends. Germline CDR1 and CDR2: SGHDN and FVKESK. The CDR3 is 13 residues long. CDR3 residues: CASSQQGWGEAFF. The CDR3, as DNA: TGTGCCAGCAGCCAACAGGGGTGGGGTGAAGCTTTCTTT.

V gene TRBV11-2 combines with J gene TRBJ2-1, with TRBD1 matching 8 bases. V shed 6 bases and J 3 bases; nucleotides not matched to a gene: 13. Germline V gene data show CDR1 as SGHAT and CDR2 as FQNNGV. This CDR3 has 17 amino acids. This CDR3 reads CASSSRGRFLSYNEQFF. CDR3 DNA sequence: TGTGCCAGCAGTTCCAGGGGGCGATTTCTTAGCTACAATGAGCAGTTCTTC.

This chain joins TRBV30 and TRBJ1-2; D not certain. V was cut by 0 bases and J by 3 bases, with 17 bases left in between. The germline gives CDR1 GTSNPN, CDR2 SVGIG (reference sequence). The CDR3 runs 16 residues. CDR3 DNA: TGTGCCTGGAGTGTTAGGTCAGCAGCTTATGACTATGGCTACACCTTC. It codes for CAWSVRSAAYDYGYTF.

V gene TRBV27 combines with J gene TRBJ2-5; 7 bases map to TRBD2. The CDR3 loop spans 14 amino acids. Per the germline V gene, CDR1 is MNHEY and CDR2 is SMNVEV (reference sequence). The V and J ends lost 3 bases and 2 bases, in that order; junction bases with no gene match: 3. DNA for the CDR3: TGTGCCAGCAGTTTTGGGGGAGGGCAAGAGACCCAGTACTTC. Translation gives CASSFGGGQETQYF.

The V gene is TRBV5-1, the J gene TRBJ2-7; 7 bases match TRBD1. Per the germline V gene, CDR1 is SGHRS and CDR2 is YFSETQ. CDR3 size: 14 residues. The ends lost 5 bases at V and 2 bases at J; junction bases unmatched: 7. In DNA, the CDR3 is TGCGCCAGCAGTACCGGGGACAGACCCTACGAGCAGTACGTC. It specifies CASSTGDRPYEQYV.

V is TRBV25-1 and J is TRBJ2-3; 10 positions match TRBD2. The CDR3 totals 16 residues. The germline CDR1 and CDR2 sequences are MGHDK and SYGVNS. Trimming at V came to 1 base and at J to 2 bases, leaving 3 bases not matched to a gene. DNA of the CDR3: TGTGCCAGCAGTGAATCTCTAGCGGGGGCCACAGATACGCAGTATTTT. Protein product: CASSESLAGATDTQYF.

This clone was picked up a small number of times. The CDR3 sequence: CASSRQGWQPQHF. The DNA of the CDR3 is TGTGCCAGCAGCAGACAGGGCTGGCAGCCCCAGCATTTT. This sequence joins TRBV7-9 and TRBJ1-5; 7 bases are shared with TRBD1. From germline, CDR1 is SEHNR and CDR2 FQNEAQ (reference sequence). After removal of 5 bases from V and 7 bases from J, the junction contained 5 bases not matched to a gene. The CDR3 has 13 amino acids.

This clone has just a few counts. The genes are TRBV29-1 and TRBJ2-2, with TRBD2 identical over 10 bases. This CDR3 has 14 residues. Trimming cost V 6 bases and J 4 bases; bases outside gene matches: 5. Germline assignment: CDR1 SQVTM and CDR2 ANQGSEA. In DNA, the CDR3 is TGCAGCGTGGGGACTAGCGTCCCCACCGGGGAGCTGTTTTTT. Protein sequence: CSVGTSVPTGELFF.

The sample holds a few counts of this clone. The rearrangement uses TRBV30 and TRBJ1-1; D is ambiguous. This CDR3 is 14 amino acids long. V dropped 1 base and J dropped 1 base, with 10 bases sitting between them. CDR1 and CDR2 (germline): GTSNPN, SVGIG (reference sequence). In nucleotides, the CDR3 is TGTGCCTGGAGTGCAAGGGCGTGGAACACTGAAGCTTTCTTT. It specifies CAWSARAWNTEAFF.

This clone was detected a few times. The chain employs TRBV7-6 and TRBJ2-5, with 9 nucleotides matching TRBD1. V shed 5 bases, J shed 2 bases, and the junction held 9 bases outside the gene matches. This CDR3 contains 16 residues. Germline V CDR1 and CDR2: SGHVS, FNYEAQ. The CDR3 DNA reads as TGTGCCAGCAGCCTGGGGCCGGGACAGGGTCAAGAGACCCAGTACTTC. The encoded protein is CASSLGPGQGQETQYF.